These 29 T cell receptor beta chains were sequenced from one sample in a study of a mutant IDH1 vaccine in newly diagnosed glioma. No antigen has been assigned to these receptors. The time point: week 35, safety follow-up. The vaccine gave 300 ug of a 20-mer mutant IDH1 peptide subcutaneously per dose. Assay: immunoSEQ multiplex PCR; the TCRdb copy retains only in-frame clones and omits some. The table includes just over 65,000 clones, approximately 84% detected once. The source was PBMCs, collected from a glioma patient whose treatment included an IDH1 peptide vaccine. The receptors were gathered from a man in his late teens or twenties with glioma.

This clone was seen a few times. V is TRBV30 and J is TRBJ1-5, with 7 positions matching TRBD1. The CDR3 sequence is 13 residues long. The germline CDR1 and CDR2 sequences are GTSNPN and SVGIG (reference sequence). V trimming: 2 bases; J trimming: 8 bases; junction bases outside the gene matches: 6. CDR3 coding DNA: TGTGCCTGGAGTAGACAGGGAAAGGAGCCCCAGCATTTT. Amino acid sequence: CAWSRQGKEPQHF.

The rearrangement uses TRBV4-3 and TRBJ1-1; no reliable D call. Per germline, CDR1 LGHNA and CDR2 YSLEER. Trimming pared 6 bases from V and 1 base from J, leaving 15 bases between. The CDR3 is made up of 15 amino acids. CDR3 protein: CASRKVSAGNTEAFF. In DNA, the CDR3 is TGCGCCAGCAGAAAGGTGTCGGCGGGGAACACTGAAGCTTTCTTT.

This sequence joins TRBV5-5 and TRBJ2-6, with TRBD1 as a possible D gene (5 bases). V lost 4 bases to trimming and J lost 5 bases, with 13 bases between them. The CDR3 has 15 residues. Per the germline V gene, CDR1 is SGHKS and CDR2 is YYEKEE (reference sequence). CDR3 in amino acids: CASSRSLDRANVLTF. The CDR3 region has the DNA TGTGCCAGCAGCCGATCCTTGGACAGGGCCAACGTCCTGACTTTC.

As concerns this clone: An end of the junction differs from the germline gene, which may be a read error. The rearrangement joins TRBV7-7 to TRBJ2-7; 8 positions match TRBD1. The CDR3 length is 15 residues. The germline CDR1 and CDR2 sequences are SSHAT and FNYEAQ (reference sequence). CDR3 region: CASSLGPGGIYEQYF. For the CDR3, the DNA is TGTGCTAGCAGCTTAGGGCCAGGGGGCATCTACGAGCAGTACTTC.

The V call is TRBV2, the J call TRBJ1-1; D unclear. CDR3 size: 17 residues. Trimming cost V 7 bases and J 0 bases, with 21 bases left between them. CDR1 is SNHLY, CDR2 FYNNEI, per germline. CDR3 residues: CASTRENFLSMNTEAFF. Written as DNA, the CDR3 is TGTGCCAGCACCAGAGAGAATTTTCTCAGCATGAACACTGAAGCTTTCTTT.

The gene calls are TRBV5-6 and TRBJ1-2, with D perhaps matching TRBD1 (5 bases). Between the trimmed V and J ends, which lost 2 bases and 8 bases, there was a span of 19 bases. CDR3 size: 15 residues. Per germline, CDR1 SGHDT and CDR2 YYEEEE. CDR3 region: CASSFWPQQRGGYTF. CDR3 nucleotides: TGTGCCAGCAGCTTCTGGCCGCAACAGAGGGGAGGCTACACCTTC.

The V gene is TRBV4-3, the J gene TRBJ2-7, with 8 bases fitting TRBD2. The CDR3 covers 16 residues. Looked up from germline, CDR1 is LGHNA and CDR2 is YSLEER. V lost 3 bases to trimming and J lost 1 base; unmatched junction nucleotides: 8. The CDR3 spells CASSQDTGGASYEQYF. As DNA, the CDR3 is TGCGCCAGCAGCCAGGACACGGGGGGGGCATCCTACGAGCAGTACTTC.

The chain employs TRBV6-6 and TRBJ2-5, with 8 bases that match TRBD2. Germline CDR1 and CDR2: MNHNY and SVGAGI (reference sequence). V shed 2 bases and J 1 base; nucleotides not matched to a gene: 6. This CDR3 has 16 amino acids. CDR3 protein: CASSYMAGGSQETQYF. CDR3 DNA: TGTGCCAGCAGTTACATGGCGGGAGGATCCCAAGAGACCCAGTACTTC.

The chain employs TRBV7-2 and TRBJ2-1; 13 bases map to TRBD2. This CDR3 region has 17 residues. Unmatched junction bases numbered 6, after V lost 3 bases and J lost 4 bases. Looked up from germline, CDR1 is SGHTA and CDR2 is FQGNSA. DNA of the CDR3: TGTGCCAGCAGCTTCTGGACTAGCGGGAGAGGTTACAATGAGCAGTTCTTC. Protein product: CASSFWTSGRGYNEQFF. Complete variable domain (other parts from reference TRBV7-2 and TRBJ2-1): GAGVSQSPSNKVTEKGKDVELRCDPISGHTALYWYRQSLGQGLEFLIYFQGNSAPDKSGLPSDRFSAERTGGSVSTLTIQRTQQEDSAVYLCASSFWTSGRGYNEQFFGPGTRLTVL.

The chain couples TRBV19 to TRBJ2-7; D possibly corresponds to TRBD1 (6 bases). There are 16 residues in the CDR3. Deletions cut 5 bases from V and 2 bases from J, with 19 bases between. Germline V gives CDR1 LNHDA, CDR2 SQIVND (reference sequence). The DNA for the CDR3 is TGTGCCAGTAGTGACCCCAGGGGAGTAAAAACCTACGAGCAGTACTTC. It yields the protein CASSDPRGVKTYEQYF.

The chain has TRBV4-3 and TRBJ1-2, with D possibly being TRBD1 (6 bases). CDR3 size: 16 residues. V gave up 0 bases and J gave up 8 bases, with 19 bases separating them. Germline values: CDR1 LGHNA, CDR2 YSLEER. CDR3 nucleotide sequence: TGCGCCAGCAGCCAAGAAATGAGGGGGGGGGTTAGCGGCTACACCTTC. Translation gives CASSQEMRGGVSGYTF.

CDR3 coding DNA: TGTGCCAGCAGGAGCCTCTCTCTAGCGGGTGAGCAGTTCTTC. Encoded protein: CASRSLSLAGEQFF. The genes are TRBV6-5 and TRBJ2-1; 8 bases agree with TRBD2. The CDR3 contains 14 residues. Unmatched junction bases numbered 10, after V lost 6 bases and J lost 9 bases. CDR1 is MNHEY, CDR2 SVGAGI, per germline.

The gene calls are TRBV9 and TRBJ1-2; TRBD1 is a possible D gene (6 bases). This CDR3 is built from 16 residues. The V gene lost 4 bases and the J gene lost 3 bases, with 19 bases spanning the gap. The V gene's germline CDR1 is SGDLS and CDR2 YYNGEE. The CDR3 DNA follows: TGTGCCAGCAGCTCCCGAGGGACATCCGGAGACTATGGCTACACCTTC. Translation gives CASSSRGTSGDYGYTF.

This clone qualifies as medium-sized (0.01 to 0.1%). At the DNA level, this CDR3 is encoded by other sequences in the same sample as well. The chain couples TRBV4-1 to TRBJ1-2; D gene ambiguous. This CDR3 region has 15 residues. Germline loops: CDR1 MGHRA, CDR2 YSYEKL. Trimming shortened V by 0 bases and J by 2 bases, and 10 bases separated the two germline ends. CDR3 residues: CASSQDLGGNYGYTF. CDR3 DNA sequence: TGCGCCAGCAGCCAAGATCTTGGAGGGAACTATGGCTACACCTTC.

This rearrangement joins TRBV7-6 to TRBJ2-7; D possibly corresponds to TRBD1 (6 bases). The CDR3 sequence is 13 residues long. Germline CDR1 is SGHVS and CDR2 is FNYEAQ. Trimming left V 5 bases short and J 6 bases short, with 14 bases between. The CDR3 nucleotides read TGTGCCAGCAGCGCAGGGGTTCTGGCCGAGCAGTACTTC. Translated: CASSAGVLAEQYF.

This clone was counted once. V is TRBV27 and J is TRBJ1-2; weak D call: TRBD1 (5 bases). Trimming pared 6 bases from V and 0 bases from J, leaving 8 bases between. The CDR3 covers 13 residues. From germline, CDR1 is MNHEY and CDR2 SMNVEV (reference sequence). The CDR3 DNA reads TGTGCCAGCAGCCGACAGCCTAACTATGGCTACACCTTC. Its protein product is CASSRQPNYGYTF.

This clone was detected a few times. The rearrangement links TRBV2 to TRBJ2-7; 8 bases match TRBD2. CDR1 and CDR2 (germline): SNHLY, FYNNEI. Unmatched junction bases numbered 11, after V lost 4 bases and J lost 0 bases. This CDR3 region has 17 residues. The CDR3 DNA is TGTGCCAGCAGTGCCGTTACGGTAGCGGGGAGCTCCTACGAGCAGTACTTC. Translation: CASSAVTVAGSSYEQYF.

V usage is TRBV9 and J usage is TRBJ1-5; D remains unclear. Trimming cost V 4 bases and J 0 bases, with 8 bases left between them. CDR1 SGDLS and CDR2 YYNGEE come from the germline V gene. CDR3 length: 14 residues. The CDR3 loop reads CASSLGYSNQPQHF. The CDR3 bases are TGTGCCAGCAGCCTTGGCTATAGCAATCAGCCCCAGCATTTT.

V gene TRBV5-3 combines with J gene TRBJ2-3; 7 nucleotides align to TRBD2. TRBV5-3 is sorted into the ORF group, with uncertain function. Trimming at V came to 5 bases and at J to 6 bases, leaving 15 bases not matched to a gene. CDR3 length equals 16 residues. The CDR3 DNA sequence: TGTGCCAGAAGGTTCCGGGGAGGGAGGGCCTTGGATACGCAGTATTTT. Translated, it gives CARRFRGGRALDTQYF.

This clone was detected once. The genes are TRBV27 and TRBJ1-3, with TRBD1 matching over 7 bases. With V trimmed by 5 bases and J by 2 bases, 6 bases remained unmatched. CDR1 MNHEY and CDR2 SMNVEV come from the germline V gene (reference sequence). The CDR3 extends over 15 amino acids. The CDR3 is CASSTGAPTGNTIYF. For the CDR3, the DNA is TGTGCCAGCAGTACAGGGGCCCCCACTGGAAACACCATATATTTT.

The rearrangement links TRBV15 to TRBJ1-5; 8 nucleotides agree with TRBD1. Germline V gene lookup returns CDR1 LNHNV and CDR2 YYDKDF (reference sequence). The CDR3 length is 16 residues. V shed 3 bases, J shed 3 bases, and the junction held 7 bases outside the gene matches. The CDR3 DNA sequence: TGTGCCACCAGCAGGTCGACAGGGGTGAACAATCAGCCCCAGCATTTT. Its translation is CATSRSTGVNNQPQHF.

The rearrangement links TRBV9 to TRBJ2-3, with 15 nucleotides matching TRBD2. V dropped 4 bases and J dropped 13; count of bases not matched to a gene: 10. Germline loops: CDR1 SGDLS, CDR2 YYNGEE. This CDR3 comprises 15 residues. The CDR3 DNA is TGTGCCAGCAGCTTAGGTCCGGGACTAGCGGGGGGCAAGTATTTT. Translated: CASSLGPGLAGGKYF.

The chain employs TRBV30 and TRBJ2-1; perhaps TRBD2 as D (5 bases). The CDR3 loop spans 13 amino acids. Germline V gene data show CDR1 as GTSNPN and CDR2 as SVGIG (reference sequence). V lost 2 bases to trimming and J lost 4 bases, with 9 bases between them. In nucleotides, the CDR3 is TGTGCCTGGAGTTACGGCGGGTACAATGAGCAGTTCTTC. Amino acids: CAWSYGGYNEQFF. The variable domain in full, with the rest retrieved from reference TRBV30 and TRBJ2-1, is SQTIHQWPATLVQPVGSPLSLECTVEGTSNPNLYWYRQAAGRGLQLLFYSVGIGQISSEVPQNLSASRPQDRQFILSSKKLLLSDSGFYLCAWSYGGYNEQFFGPGTRLTVL.

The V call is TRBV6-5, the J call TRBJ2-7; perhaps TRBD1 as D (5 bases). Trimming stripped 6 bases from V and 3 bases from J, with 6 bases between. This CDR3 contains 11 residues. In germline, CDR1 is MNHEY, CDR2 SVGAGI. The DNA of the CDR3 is TGTGCCAGCAGCGACAGCTACGAGCAGTACTTC. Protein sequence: CASSDSYEQYF.

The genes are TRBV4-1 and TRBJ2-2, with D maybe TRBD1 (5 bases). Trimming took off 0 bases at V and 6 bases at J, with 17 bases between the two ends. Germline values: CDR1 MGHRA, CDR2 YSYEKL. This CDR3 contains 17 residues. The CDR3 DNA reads TGCGCCAGCAGCCAAGAGAATCAGGCGCAGGGTGCCGGGGAGCTGTTTTTT. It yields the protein CASSQENQAQGAGELFF.

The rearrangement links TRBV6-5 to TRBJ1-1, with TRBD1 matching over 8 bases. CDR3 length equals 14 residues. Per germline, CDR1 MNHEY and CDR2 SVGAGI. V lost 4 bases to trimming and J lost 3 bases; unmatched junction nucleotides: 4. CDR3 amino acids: CASSSGGWDTEAFF. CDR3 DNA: TGTGCCAGCAGTTCAGGGGGCTGGGACACTGAAGCTTTCTTT.

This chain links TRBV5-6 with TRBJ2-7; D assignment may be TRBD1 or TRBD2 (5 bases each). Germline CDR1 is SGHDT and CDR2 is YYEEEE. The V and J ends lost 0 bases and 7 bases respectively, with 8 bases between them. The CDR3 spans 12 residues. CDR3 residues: CASSLVGGEQYF. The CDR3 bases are TGTGCCAGCAGCTTGGTTGGGGGAGAGCAGTACTTC.

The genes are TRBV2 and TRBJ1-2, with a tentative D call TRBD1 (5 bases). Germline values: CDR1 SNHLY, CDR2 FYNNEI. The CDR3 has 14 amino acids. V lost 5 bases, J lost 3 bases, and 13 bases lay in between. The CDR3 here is CASSPHGADYGYTF. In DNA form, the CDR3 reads TGTGCCAGCAGTCCTCACGGGGCCGACTATGGCTACACCTTC.

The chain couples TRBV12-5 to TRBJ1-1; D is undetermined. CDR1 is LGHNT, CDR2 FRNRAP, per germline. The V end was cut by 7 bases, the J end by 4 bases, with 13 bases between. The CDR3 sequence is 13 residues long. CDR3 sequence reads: CASVGLVGTEAFF. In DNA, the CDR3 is TGTGCTAGTGTCGGGCTCGTTGGCACTGAAGCTTTCTTT.